These T cell receptor beta chains were read from a single sample in a study of T cell responses to AZD1222 COVID-19 vaccine. This table comes from immunoSEQ multiplex PCR, and its TCRdb copy is limited to in-frame clones, with some not included. This table has about 130,000 clones, 65% to 90% appearing once. Source: peripheral blood, taken 28 days after the second dose of the MenACWY control vaccine. These receptor sequences come from an adult who received the MenACWY meningococcal vaccine as a control. The CDR3 runs from the conserved cysteine through the conserved F or W. The D gene is left open where the match is weak.

V gene: TRBV6-5
J gene: TRBJ1-2
D gene: NA
CDR3 DNA: TGTGCCAGCGGCGAACAGCCAGACACTTTCTATGGCTACACCTTC
CDR3 protein: CASGEQPDTFYGYTF

V gene: TRBV4-1
J gene: TRBJ1-1
D gene: NA
CDR3 DNA: TGCGCCAGCAGCCAAGTGTCGGGGGCGCGTTACACTGAAGCTTTCTTT
CDR3 protein: CASSQVSGARYTEAFF

V gene: TRBV12-3/TRBV12-4
J gene: TRBJ1-2
D gene: NA
CDR3 DNA: TGTGCCACCACAGGGCGCAACTATGGCTACACCTTC
CDR3 protein: CATTGRNYGYTF

V gene: TRBV12-1
J gene: TRBJ2-3
D gene: NA
CDR3 DNA: TGTGCCAGCAGCCAAACCGGGACTAGCTACCACACAGATACGCAGTATTTT
CDR3 protein: CASSQTGTSYHTDTQYF

V gene: TRBV21-1
J gene: TRBJ1-3
D gene: NA
CDR3 DNA: TGTGCCAGCAGCAAAGCCCTCACCTCGACAGGCGGAAACACCATATATTTT
CDR3 protein: CASSKALTSTGGNTIYF

V gene: TRBV3-1/TRBV3-2
J gene: TRBJ2-1
D gene: TRBD2
CDR3 DNA: TGTGCCAGCAGTACACACGGGACTAGCGGGGGGGCCTACAATGAGCAGTTCTTC
CDR3 protein: CASSTHGTSGGAYNEQFF

V gene: TRBV2
J gene: TRBJ1-2
D gene: NA
CDR3 DNA: TGTGCCAGCATTTTACAGGGTATTAACTATGGCTACACCTTC
CDR3 protein: CASILQGINYGYTF

V gene: TRBV29-1
J gene: TRBJ2-1
D gene: NA
CDR3 DNA: TGCAGCGTTGAGGGGGCCTTTGAGCAGTTCTTC
CDR3 protein: CSVEGAFEQFF

V gene: TRBV28
J gene: TRBJ2-2
D gene: NA
CDR3 DNA: TGTGCCAGCAGAAGATCCTACACCGGGGAGCTGTTTTTT
CDR3 protein: CASRRSYTGELFF

V gene: TRBV29-1
J gene: TRBJ1-2
D gene: NA
CDR3 DNA: TGCAGCGTTGAGAGGGGAATAGGCTATGGCTACACCTTC
CDR3 protein: CSVERGIGYGYTF